This T cell receptor (beta chain) was identified during a study of early T cells in non-severe SARS-CoV-2 infection. Individual cDNA molecules each received unique molecular identifiers attached to them. TCRdb reprocessed the 5' RACE reads with MiXCR, giving one entry per CDR3 protein. The table shows some 87,000 distinct CDR3 sequences, with about 13% occurring only once. This clonotype was counted a few times. With 5 bases removed from V and 6 bases from J, the gap between germline ends came to 10 bases. The CDR3 contains 12 residues. Sequenced sample: whole blood. The V and J genes are TRBV12-3 or TRBV12-4 and TRBJ1-2; possible D gene TRBD1, 6 bases. The sequence was obtained from an adult who was a healthcare worker with PCR-confirmed SARS-CoV-2 infection or an uninfected control (not recorded which). In DNA, the CDR3 is TGTGCCAGCAGTACGTACAGGGATGGCTACACCTTC. Protein product: CASSTYRDGYTF.